This T cell receptor (beta chain) was recorded in a study of OX40 agonist ivuxolimab in advanced cancers. Context from the whole study: Ivuxolimab, which targeted the costimulatory receptor OX40 (CD134), was an agonistic, fully human IgG2 monoclonal antibody. A male proportion of under 85% and a mean age of 60 years, ranging from roughly 20 to 80, were recorded for the dose-escalation cohort. The paper reports the monotherapy dose-escalation portion (N = 52 patients) of the phase I ivuxolimab trial. The purpose of peripheral TCRbeta sequencing was to test whether ivuxolimab changed TCR sequence diversity and led to clonal T-cell expansion. Among the 50 to 55 dose-escalation patients, around 20 had hepatocellular carcinoma, 15 or so melanoma, 9 renal cell carcinoma and 9 head and neck cancer. Intravenous ivuxolimab was administered to patients every 2 weeks at six dose levels: 0.01, 0.1, 0.3, 1.5, 3 and 10 mg/kg. Prior anti-PD-1, anti-PD-L1 or anti-CTLA-4 therapy was permitted, and 30% to 45% of dose-escalation patients had received checkpoint inhibitors. Partial responses occurred in three dose-escalation patients, of whom one had hepatocellular carcinoma and two had cutaneous melanoma. Summary of the overall study and its limitations: In partial responders in the 0.1-3.0 mg/kg groups, normalized peripheral clonal expansion was found to be among the lowest, especially among CD8+ T cells. Clonal expansion of both CD4+ and CD8+ blood T cells was observed from baseline to week 6 at doses 0.1 to 3.0 mg/kg. After ivuxolimab, CD8+ T cells had more expanded clones than CD4+ T cells on average. Which antigens the clonally expanded peripheral T cells were specific for was not determined. Low levels of normalized T-cell clonal expansion were also seen in some nonresponding patients.

Patients with autoimmune disease history or receiving systemic immunosuppression were excluded from the trial. Peripheral blood for TCR sequencing was collected from all dose cohorts at baseline, on cycle 4 day 1, and on cycle 7 day 1. Samples were obtained from an open-label, multicenter, first-in-human phase I dose-escalation trial of ivuxolimab. The trial enrolled adults with locally advanced or metastatic head and neck squamous cell, hepatocellular, melanoma or renal cell carcinoma. Before TCR sequencing, CD4+ and CD8+ T cells were separately sorted from peripheral blood. Comments on this clone: This clone's antigen is unknown. Base qualities are not provided; no much larger clone lies one nucleotide away.

The CDR3 numbers 15 residues from cysteine through phenylalanine. CDR3 DNA is the only sequence kept; it has 45 bases, read in frame from the first base. Reading the germline V gene (reference sequence) gives CDR1 LNHDA and CDR2 SQIVND. V loses 2 bases, J loses 6 bases, and the germline ends lie 16 bases apart. Genomic DNA was extracted from sorted cells for sequencing of the TCRbeta CDR3 region. The immunoSEQ Assay was used for sequencing of TCRbeta CDR3 regions. This immuneACCESS table, as held by TCRdb, lists in-frame sequences with V and J called but not all clones. Of the missing ones, under half trace to an unresolved V gene in checked studies; the others have no known cause. In all, the sample holds about 30,000 clones, and around 80% of those were seen once. The top ten constitute approximately 30% of the sample.

This chain joins TRBV19 to TRBJ1-1; the D gene is possibly TRBD1, with 5 bases matching. Specimen: CD4+ or CD8+ T cells sorted from blood, collected in a trial of the OX40 agonist ivuxolimab. This receptor was identified in an adult with an advanced solid tumor such as melanoma, head and neck, liver or kidney cancer. The CDR3: CASSINPGADPEAFF. The nucleotide sequence is TGTGCCAGTAGTATAAATCCCGGGGCGGACCCTGAAGCTTTCTTT.